One T cell receptor (beta chain) is described in this entry. Its target is not known. CD45RO-negative cells were positively selected for CCR7, leaving out terminally differentiated effector memory CD45RA+ cells. The source of the sample is a study of shared clonotypes between healthy human individuals. General study findings and limits: Naive subsets tended to show greater estimated richness than memory subsets. Rarefaction curves obtained for sorted subsets showed sequencing incomplete despite large depth.

For each subset, genomic DNA was distributed in equal portions over several immunoSEQ plates. The method was immunoSEQ multiplex PCR; TCRdb's version includes in-frame clones alone and lacks a portion of them. The data show about 2.1 million clones, with under 95% seen just once and 1.5% to 2% held by the top ten. Source material: naive CD8+ T cells from PBMCs. The TCR originated in a man younger than 35 in good health. Some clones in this sample may be carry-over from other donors' samples.

The chain's CDR3 is CASSDRAATNEKLFF. For the CDR3, the DNA is TGTGCCAGCAGTGACAGGGCTGCAACTAATGAAAAACTGTTTTTT. V and J are TRBV27 and TRBJ1-4; 7 nucleotides line up with TRBD1. V gave up 5 bases and J gave up 0 bases; unmatched junction bases: 3. Per germline, CDR1 MNHEY and CDR2 SMNVEV (reference sequence). This CDR3 region has 15 residues.